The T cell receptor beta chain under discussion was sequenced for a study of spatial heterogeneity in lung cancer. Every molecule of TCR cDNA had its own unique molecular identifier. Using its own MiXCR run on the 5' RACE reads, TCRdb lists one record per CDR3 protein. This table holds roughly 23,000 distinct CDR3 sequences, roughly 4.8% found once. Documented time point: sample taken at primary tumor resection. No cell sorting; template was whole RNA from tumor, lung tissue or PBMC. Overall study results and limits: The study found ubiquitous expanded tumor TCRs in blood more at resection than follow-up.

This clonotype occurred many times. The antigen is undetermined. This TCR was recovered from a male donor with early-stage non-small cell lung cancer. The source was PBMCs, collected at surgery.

The CDR3 DNA follows: TGCAGTGCCCCCAGAGGGGCGGGTGAGCAGTTCTTC. This encodes CSAPRGAGEQFF. The gene calls are TRBV20-1 and TRBJ2-1; D possibly uses TRBD1 or TRBD2 (5 bases each). V lost 6 bases and J lost 9, with 15 bases in between. From germline, CDR1 is DFQATT and CDR2 SNEGSKA (reference sequence). The CDR3 is 12 amino acids.